The 22 T cell receptor beta chains below all came from one sample that was sequenced in a study of shared clonotypes between healthy human individuals. Produced via immunoSEQ multiplex PCR; TCRdb's table is partial and in-frame only. The sample includes about 1.5 million clones, 95% to 99% of them seen just once. Sequenced input: naive CD4+ T cells sorted from blood. The subset is: CD45RA+ positively selected. The receptor source for this set is a man aged 25 to 40 in good health.

The rearrangement links TRBV6-6 to TRBJ2-7; D remains unclear. The V end lost 7 bases, the J end lost 1 base, and 8 bases lay between the germline ends. From germline, CDR1 is MNHNY and CDR2 SVGAGI (reference sequence). The CDR3 sequence is 12 residues long. CDR3 amino acids: CASTRGSYEQYF. The CDR3 DNA reads TGTGCCAGCACCAGAGGATCCTACGAGCAGTACTTC.

The chain links TRBV25-1 to TRBJ1-2, with no clear D. Looked up from germline, CDR1 is MGHDK and CDR2 is SYGVNS. Trimming stripped 7 bases from V and 4 bases from J, with 10 bases between. The CDR3 loop spans 12 amino acids. The CDR3, as DNA: TGTGCCAGCAAGACGGCGGGCTATGGCTACACCTTC. This translates into CASKTAGYGYTF.

The rearrangement links TRBV19 to TRBJ1-2; TRBD1 agrees at 7 bases. The CDR3 loop spans 14 amino acids. CDR1 LNHDA and CDR2 SQIVND come from the germline V gene (reference sequence). J was trimmed by 5 bases and V by 6 bases; bases with no gene match: 9. CDR3 protein: CASRDAGGGYGYTF. CDR3 coding DNA: TGTGCCAGTAGAGACGCAGGGGGAGGATATGGCTACACCTTC.

As regards this clone: This sample also contains other DNA sequences that code for the same CDR3. The chain recombines TRBV18 with TRBJ2-3; unclear D gene. Germline lookup yields CDR1 KGHSH and CDR2 LQKENI. Trimming shortened V by 1 base and J by 5 bases, and 4 bases separated the two germline ends. This CDR3 comprises 12 residues. CDR3 DNA: TGTGCCAGCTCACCACGTGGAGATACGCAGTATTTT. Protein: CASSPRGDTQYF.

The chain combines TRBV5-6 with TRBJ2-7, with D tentatively TRBD1 (6 bases). V was pared by 1 base and J by 5 bases, with 13 bases between. Germline values: CDR1 SGHDT, CDR2 YYEEEE. The CDR3 is 14 residues long. CDR3 loop: CASSLSTGYHEQYF. The CDR3, as DNA: TGTGCCAGCAGCTTGTCAACAGGGTACCACGAGCAGTACTTC. The full variable domain, rest sourced from reference TRBV5-6 and TRBJ2-7, is DAGVTQSPTHLIKTRGQQVTLRCSPKSGHDTVSWYQQALGQGPQFIFQYYEEEERQRGNFPDRFSGHQFPNYSSELNVNALLLGDSALYLCASSLSTGYHEQYFGPGTRLTVT.

V is TRBV4-1 and J is TRBJ2-6; TRBD1 matches 8 bases. Germline values: CDR1 MGHRA, CDR2 YSYEKL. The CDR3 contains 22 residues. V trimming: 1 base; J trimming: 0 bases; junction bases outside the gene matches: 17. CDR3 in DNA: TGCGCCAGCAGCCAAGGACTTCGGACAGGGAGGAAAGTTGGCTCTGGGGCCAACGTCCTGACTTTC. Translated, it gives CASSQGLRTGRKVGSGANVLTF.

The chain recombines TRBV5-4 with TRBJ2-3, with 9 bases lining up with TRBD2. The CDR3 covers 15 residues. Germline-derived CDR1 and CDR2 are SGHNT and YYREEE (reference sequence). V trimming: 0 bases; J trimming: 6 bases; junction bases outside the gene matches: 5. In DNA form, the CDR3 reads TGTGCCAGCAGCTTGGCCCCTAGCGGGACTGATACGCAGTATTTT. Protein: CASSLAPSGTDTQYF.

The V and J genes are TRBV28 and TRBJ2-3; tentative D call: TRBD1 (5 bases). Germline V CDR1 and CDR2: MDHEN, SYDVKM. V was clipped by 6 bases and J by 2 bases, with 12 bases between them. This CDR3 has 14 residues. Here the CDR3 DNA reads TGTGCCAGCAGCAGTGGACAAATCACAGATACGCAGTATTTT. As protein: CASSSGQITDTQYF. The variable domain in full, with the rest retrieved from reference TRBV28 and TRBJ2-3, is DVKVTQSSRYLVKRTGEKVFLECVQDMDHENMFWYRQDPGLGLRLIYFSYDVKMKEKGDIPEGYSVSREKKERFSLILESASTNQTSMYLCASSSGQITDTQYFGPGTRLTVL.

The CDR3 is CASSEGTGGIPLTDTQYF. The CDR3 nucleotides read TGTGCCAGCAGTGAAGGGACTGGCGGGATCCCCCTCACAGATACGCAGTATTTT. This chain uses TRBV25-1 with TRBJ2-3; D is perhaps TRBD2 (6 bases). V gave up 2 bases and J gave up 2 bases, with 20 bases separating them. The germline V gene encodes CDR1 MGHDK and CDR2 SYGVNS. The CDR3 totals 18 residues. Combining the CDR3 with reference TRBV25-1 and TRBJ2-3 gives the whole variable domain EADIYQTPRYLVIGTGKKITLECSQTMGHDKMYWYQQDPGMELHLIHYSYGVNSTEKGDLSSESTVSRIRTEHFPLTLESARPSHTSQYLCASSEGTGGIPLTDTQYFGPGTRLTVL.

This chain joins TRBV7-3 and TRBJ2-7; weak D call: TRBD2 (5 bases). Germline V gene sequence: CDR1 SGHTA, CDR2 FQGTGA. The CDR3 extends over 14 amino acids. Deletions cut 5 bases from V and 5 bases from J, with 16 bases between. CDR3: CASSRGPGGHEQYF. In DNA form, the CDR3 reads TGTGCCAGCAGCCGAGGGCCAGGCGGGCACGAGCAGTACTTC.

The chain carries TRBV11-2 and TRBJ2-1; D is uncertain. The V end was cut by 4 bases, the J end by 10 bases, with 17 bases between. The CDR3 contains 14 residues. Germline V CDR1 and CDR2: SGHAT, FQNNGV. The CDR3 spells CASSSYIGVGEQFF. CDR3 DNA sequence: TGTGCCAGCAGCTCATACATCGGAGTCGGAGAGCAGTTCTTC.

This clone occurred once. V usage is TRBV29-1 and J usage is TRBJ2-1; D ambiguous. The CDR3 extends over 12 amino acids. Germline-derived CDR1 and CDR2 are SQVTM and ANQGSEA. Deletions cut 1 base from V and 9 bases from J, with 10 bases between. CDR3 sequence: CSVEGSGREQFF. For the CDR3, the DNA is TGCAGCGTTGAAGGTAGTGGTCGTGAGCAGTTCTTC.

CDR3 protein: CASSSGISSTDTQYF. The CDR3 bases are TGTGCCAGCAGCTCAGGGATCTCTAGCACAGATACGCAGTATTTT. The gene calls are TRBV7-7 and TRBJ2-3; maybe TRBD1 (5 bases). CDR3 length: 15 amino acids. The V end lost 4 bases, the J end lost 0 bases, and 11 bases lay between the germline ends. Looked up from germline, CDR1 is SSHAT and CDR2 is FNYEAQ (reference sequence).

The rearrangement links TRBV2 to TRBJ2-7; the match to TRBD1 covers 8 bases. The length of the CDR3 is 15 residues. The trim removed 7 bases at V and 0 bases at J, leaving 8 bases unmatched. Germline assignment: CDR1 SNHLY and CDR2 FYNNEI. CDR3 protein: CASKIGQGYSYEQYF. CDR3 nucleotides: TGTGCCAGCAAAATCGGACAGGGTTACTCCTACGAGCAGTACTTC.

The V and J genes are TRBV27 and TRBJ2-2; 7 bases fit TRBD1. The junction had 12 bases not matched to a gene; V was cut back by 6 bases and J by 5 bases. From germline, CDR1 is MNHEY and CDR2 SMNVEV (reference sequence). The CDR3 runs 16 residues. CDR3 in amino acids: CASRQLQGRLTGELFF. The CDR3 DNA reads as TGTGCCAGCAGGCAATTACAGGGGCGGCTTACCGGGGAGCTGTTTTTT.

The chain uses TRBV9 and TRBJ2-5; no clear D gene. CDR3 size: 16 residues. V was clipped by 0 bases and J by 1 base, with 13 bases between them. CDR1 is SGDLS, CDR2 YYNGEE, per germline. Written as DNA, the CDR3 is TGTGCCAGCAGCGTAGTAGGTAGCCTAACCCAAGAGACCCAGTACTTC. It codes for CASSVVGSLTQETQYF.

This rearrangement joins TRBV2 to TRBJ1-1, with a possible D match to TRBD1 (5 bases). The CDR3 loop spans 15 amino acids. CDR1 is SNHLY, CDR2 FYNNEI, per germline. Deletions cut 6 bases from V and 1 base from J, with 15 bases between. CDR3 bases: TGTGCCAGCAGGGCGTCAGGGCTGGGGAACACTGAAGCTTTCTTT. This gives the protein CASRASGLGNTEAFF.

The chain is built from TRBV21-1 and TRBJ2-2; the D segment call TRBD2 is taken from the table without a DNA check. TRBV21-1 is a recognized pseudogene. The CDR3 totals 17 residues. The CDR3 DNA reads as TGTGCCAGCAGCGAACCCGCCAGGAAGAGGGACACCGGGGAGCTGTTTTTT. It encodes CASSEPARKRDTGELFF.

The rearrangement links TRBV6-1 to TRBJ2-1; the D call may be TRBD1 or TRBD2 (5 bases each). This CDR3 has 15 residues. CDR1 and CDR2 from the germline V gene are MNHNS and SASEGT. Between the trimmed V and J ends, which lost 5 bases and 0 bases, there was a span of 11 bases. The DNA of the CDR3 is TGTGCCAGCAGTTGGGACCAGAGCTCCTACAATGAGCAGTTCTTC. Amino acid sequence: CASSWDQSSYNEQFF.

J is TRBJ1-5 and V is TRBV15; the D is unclear. V was pared by 0 bases and J by 9 bases, with 9 bases between. From germline, CDR1 is LNHNV and CDR2 YYDKDF (reference sequence). The CDR3 runs to 13 residues. As DNA, the CDR3 is TGTGCCACCAGCAGAGATCAAGAAGGGCCCCAGCATTTT. It is translated as CATSRDQEGPQHF. Drawing the rest from reference TRBV15 and TRBJ1-5, the complete variable domain is DAMVIQNPRYQVTQFGKPVTLSCSQTLNHNVMYWYQQKSSQAPKLLFHYYDKDFNNEADTPDNFQSRRPNTSFCFLDIRSPGLGDTAMYLCATSRDQEGPQHFGDGTRLSIL.

Notes on this clone: Other DNA sequences in this specimen translate into the identical CDR3. This rearrangement joins TRBV5-1 to TRBJ2-1, with 14 nucleotides matching TRBD2. Germline-derived CDR1 and CDR2 are SGHRS and YFSETQ. With 4 bases clipped from V and 8 bases from J, the junction kept 5 bases outside the gene matches. The CDR3 has 15 residues. The CDR3 sequence: CASSLGLAGVDEQFF. The CDR3 DNA reads as TGCGCCAGCAGCCTGGGACTAGCGGGAGTGGATGAGCAGTTCTTC.

This chain connects TRBV5-1 to TRBJ2-2; the D gene is possibly TRBD1 (6 bases). The ends were cut back, 5 bases at V and 5 bases at J, with 13 bases in the middle. Germline CDR1 is SGHRS and CDR2 is YFSETQ. This CDR3 spans 14 amino acids. CDR3 protein: CASSRGGQTGELFF. For the CDR3, the DNA is TGCGCCAGCAGTCGAGGGGGTCAGACCGGGGAGCTGTTTTTT.